Listed here are 5 T cell receptor beta chains from one sample, sequenced in a study of CD8 T cells in Susac syndrome. RNA totalling roughly 0.45 to 1 ug underwent reverse transcription with random hexamers. MiXCR, applied by TCRdb to the immunoSEQ multiplex PCR reads, yields one record per CDR3 protein. The sample holds tens of thousands of distinct CDR3 sequences, more than 85% seen once. The sample was CD4+ T cells from PBMCs. These receptors came from a human donor with Susac syndrome.

This sequence joins TRBV7-8 and TRBJ2-7, with 10 bases fitting TRBD2. CDR3 length equals 16 residues. Unmatched junction bases numbered 5, after V lost 1 base and J lost 2 bases. In germline, CDR1 is SGHVS, CDR2 FQNEAQ. The CDR3 DNA sequence: TGTGCCAGCAGCTTAGATGCAGCGGGAGGGCCCTACGAGCAGTACTTC. Translating gives CASSLDAAGGPYEQYF. Using reference TRBV7-8 and TRBJ2-7 for the parts outside the CDR3, the full variable domain is GAGVSQSPRYKVAKRGQDVALRCDPISGHVSLFWYQQALGQGPEFLTYFQNEAQLDKSGLPSDRFFAERPEGSVSTLKIQRTQQEDSAVYLCASSLDAAGGPYEQYFGPGTRLTVT.

J is TRBJ1-5 and V is TRBV27, with D uncertain. The ends were cut back, 5 bases at V and 4 bases at J, with 9 bases in the middle. This CDR3 is 13 amino acids long. From germline, CDR1 is MNHEY and CDR2 SMNVEV (reference sequence). The CDR3 nucleotides read TGTGCCAGCAGTCGACGGACGAATCAGCCCCAGCATTTT. Translation: CASSRRTNQPQHF.

The rearrangement uses TRBV7-2 and TRBJ1-1; no clear D gene. Germline V CDR1 and CDR2: SGHTA, FQGNSA. There are 11 residues in the CDR3. Trimming pared 1 base from V and 6 bases from J, leaving 3 bases between. CDR3 residues: CASSLEAEAFF. The CDR3 nucleotides read TGTGCCAGCAGCTTAGAGGCTGAAGCTTTCTTT.

The chain's CDR3 is CASSFSGSGMNTEAFF. CDR3 nucleotide sequence: TGTGCCAGCTCATTTAGCGGCTCAGGGATGAACACTGAAGCTTTCTTT. This chain joins TRBV18 and TRBJ1-1; D perhaps matches TRBD1 (5 bases). V lost 5 bases to trimming and J lost 0 bases, with 16 bases between them. CDR1 KGHSH and CDR2 LQKENI come from the germline V gene. The length of the CDR3 is 16 residues.

CDR3 protein: CSATDRGGRTQYF. DNA for the CDR3: TGCAGTGCGACCGACCGAGGTGGTAGGACCCAGTACTTC. The chain recombines TRBV20-1 with TRBJ2-5; D not resolved. The CDR3 sequence is 13 residues long. Between the trimmed V and J ends, which lost 6 bases and 7 bases, there was a span of 18 bases. CDR1 and CDR2 (germline): DFQATT, SNEGSKA (reference sequence).